Listed here is a single T cell receptor (beta chain). The CDR3 covers 14 residues. The trim removed 7 bases at V and 8 bases at J, leaving 11 bases unmatched. Germline V CDR1 and CDR2: SGHRS, YFSETQ. This entry is derived from a study of blood T cell repertoires in COVID-19. Study-level information: The United States, Italy and Spain supplied acute and convalescent COVID-19 samples.

Participant age was about 18 to 89 years, and participants resided in 25 or so US areas. Individuals in the exposed group had encountered a COVID-19 case within 2 weeks preceding study entry. How the authors handled the data: Researchers report that nucleated cell counts were estimated from reference gene primer amplification. Sequencing was performed with immunoSEQ multiplex PCR; in TCRdb, only in-frame clones are kept and a portion is missing. The DNA was the basis for D and trimming; V, J and clone size are from that table. The data show fewer than 250,000 clones, 83% seen once. This receptor was obtained from a woman in her 40s who had been exposed to COVID-19. The gene calls are TRBV5-1 and TRBJ1-4; 7 bases match TRBD1. Sequenced material: PBMCs or T cells enriched from blood (not recorded which). CDR3 coding DNA: TGCGCCAGCGCCCCGGGACAGCTGCGCGAAAAACTGTTTTTT. Translating gives CASAPGQLREKLFF.